A selection of T cell receptor beta chains follows, all from one sample in a study of blood T cell repertoires in COVID-19. TCRdb keeps only in-frame clones here, not all; method: immunoSEQ multiplex PCR. The sample records fewer than 350,000 clones, more than 80% being singletons. Sequences were obtained from peripheral blood. The receptors originated from a woman aged 30 to 39 with COVID-19, enrolled during active disease. CDR3s include the opening cysteine and the closing phenylalanine or tryptophan. Fields, in order: J gene, clone size, D gene, V gene, CDR3 protein, CDR3 DNA. D genes are given only for firm matches. Clone size, where shown, is once, few, many, or a class for clones that have expanded.

TRBJ1-5	.	.	TRBV19	CASSIARARNQPQHF	TGTGCCAGTAGTATAGCCAGGGCTCGGAATCAGCCCCAGCATTTT
TRBJ1-1	.	TRBD1	TRBV2	CASSSTGVSYTEAFF	TGTGCCAGCAGTTCTACAGGGGTTAGTTACACTGAAGCTTTCTTT
TRBJ1-1	.	.	TRBV7-9	CASSRAMSEDTEAFF	TGTGCCAGCAGCCGAGCAATGTCGGAGGACACTGAAGCTTTCTTT
TRBJ2-7	.	.	TRBV12-3/TRBV12-4	CASSLLYEQYF	TGTGCCAGCAGCCTTCTCTACGAGCAGTACTTC
TRBJ1-6	.	TRBD1	TRBV10-2	CASRSPGQGSVGPLHF	TGCGCCAGCAGGAGTCCGGGACAGGGGTCTGTGGGCCCCCTCCACTTT
TRBJ2-7	.	.	TRBV30	CAWGLGGSYEQYF	TGTGCCTGGGGGCTAGGGGGCTCCTACGAGCAGTACTTC
TRBJ2-7	.	TRBD1	TRBV12-5	CASSLTGGGRSSYEQYF	TGTGCTAGTTCGCTGACAGGGGGCGGCAGGAGCTCCTACGAGCAGTACTTC
TRBJ2-5	.	.	TRBV4-1	CASSQEQGGRPQYF	TGCGCCAGCAGCCAAGAACAGGGGGGGAGACCCCAGTACTTC
TRBJ2-4	few	.	TRBV4-2	CASTHGPPANQREIALAKNIQYF	TGTGCCAGCACCCACGGGCCCCCCGCAAATCAGAGGGAGATTGCTCTAGCCAAAAACATTCAGTACTTC
TRBJ1-6	.	.	TRBV11-1	CASSLRPGVSPLHF	TGTGCCAGCAGCTTACGTCCAGGGGTATCACCCCTCCACTTT
TRBJ1-2	.	.	TRBV27	CASSISTDYGYTF	TGTGCCAGCAGCATCTCGACAGACTATGGCTACACCTTC
TRBJ1-2	.	.	TRBV2	CASSRVSEGYGYTF	TGTGCCAGCAGTAGGGTTTCCGAGGGCTATGGCTACACCTTC
TRBJ1-2	.	TRBD1	TRBV19	CASRRDSGLGYGYTF	TGTGCCAGTAGGAGGGACAGCGGATTAGGCTATGGCTACACCTTC
TRBJ1-5	.	TRBD1	TRBV6-4	CASRTDRGHQPQHF	TGTGCCAGCAGGACTGACAGGGGGCATCAGCCCCAGCATTTT
TRBJ2-7	.	.	TRBV2	CASSEIFQGSYEQYF	TGTGCCAGCAGTGAAATTTTCCAGGGGTCCTACGAGCAGTACTTC
TRBJ2-2	.	.	TRBV7-9	CASSEQGNGELFF	TGTGCCAGCAGCGAGCAGGGTAACGGGGAGCTGTTTTTT
TRBJ2-7	once	TRBD2	TRBV27	CASSFPGTSVSDEQYF	TGTGCCAGCAGTTTCCCCGGGACTAGCGTGTCGGACGAGCAGTACTTC
TRBJ1-5	.	.	TRBV6-5	CASSFSGSGQPQHF	TGTGCCAGCAGCTTTTCGGGGTCGGGTCAGCCCCAGCATTTT
TRBJ1-5	once	TRBD1	TRBV29-1	CSVGRGPDQPQHF	TGCAGCGTTGGCAGGGGGCCTGATCAGCCCCAGCATTTT
TRBJ2-1	.	TRBD1	TRBV5-8	CASTIGTGSRGEQFF	TGTGCCAGCACCATAGGGACAGGGAGTAGGGGTGAGCAGTTCTTC
TRBJ2-3	.	TRBD2	TRBV28	CASSPSTSGITDTQYF	TGTGCCAGCAGTCCCTCGACTAGCGGGATCACAGATACGCAGTATTTT
TRBJ2-2	.	.	TRBV7-7	CASSFRTGELFF	TGTGCTAGCAGCTTCCGTACCGGGGAGCTGTTTTTT
TRBJ2-5	.	TRBD2	TRBV30	CAWRRVGLAGVETQYF	TGTGCCTGGAGAAGGGTAGGACTAGCGGGAGTAGAGACCCAGTACTTC
TRBJ2-3	.	.	TRBV7-9	CASSLGSTDTQYF	TGTGCCAGCAGCTTGGGCAGCACAGATACGCAGTATTTT
TRBJ1-2	.	TRBD1	TRBV5-1	CASHPGTGLYGYTF	TGCGCCAGTCACCCGGGGACAGGGCTATACGGCTACACCTTC
TRBJ2-5	once	TRBD2	TRBV30	CAWSVLAGWSGETQYF	TGTGCCTGGAGTGTACTAGCGGGATGGTCCGGTGAGACCCAGTACTTC
TRBJ2-2	.	TRBD2	TRBV4-2	CASSQAAGVQTGELFF	TGTGCCAGCAGCCAAGCTGCGGGAGTCCAGACCGGGGAGCTGTTTTTT
TRBJ2-7	.	.	TRBV5-1	CASSFGTDTYEQYF	TGCGCCAGCAGCTTCGGGACTGATACCTACGAGCAGTACTTC
TRBJ2-1	.	.	TRBV29-1	CSVIGTRGYNEQFF	TGCAGCGTCATAGGGACACGCGGATACAATGAGCAGTTCTTC
TRBJ1-2	.	TRBD1	TRBV28	CASSSTGGFYGYTF	TGTGCCAGCAGTTCGACAGGGGGCTTCTATGGCTACACCTTC
TRBJ2-7	.	TRBD2	TRBV6-5	CASSYSGLADYEQYF	TGTGCCAGCAGTTACTCGGGACTAGCGGACTACGAGCAGTACTTC
TRBJ2-4	few	.	TRBV15	CATSRDREQLAKNIQYF	TGTGCCACCAGCAGAGATCGGGAACAGCTAGCCAAAAACATTCAGTACTTC
TRBJ2-5	once	TRBD2	TRBV5-6	CASSFRASGTQETQYF	TGTGCCAGCAGCTTCCGGGCTAGCGGGACACAAGAGACCCAGTACTTC
TRBJ1-2	.	TRBD1	TRBV28	CASTSQGDGYTF	TGTGCCAGCACCTCACAGGGGGATGGCTACACCTTC
TRBJ2-2	.	TRBD2	TRBV7-3	CASSLILGSGSPGELFF	TGTGCCAGCAGCTTAATTCTAGGTAGCGGGAGCCCCGGGGAGCTGTTTTTT
TRBJ2-1	.	TRBD1	TRBV6-2/TRBV6-3	CASSDRDSNEQFF	TGTGCCAGCAGTGACCGGGACAGCAATGAGCAGTTCTTC
TRBJ2-7	.	.	TRBV28	CASSKPGHGYEQYF	TGTGCCAGCAGTAAACCGGGACACGGATACGAGCAGTACTTC
TRBJ2-1	few	TRBD2	TRBV27	CASIPLGSGRAFHEQFF	TGTGCCAGCATCCCCTTGGGGAGCGGGAGGGCCTTTCATGAGCAGTTCTTC
TRBJ2-7	.	TRBD2	TRBV28	CASSFVRGLAPNEQYF	TGTGCCAGCAGTTTCGTTCGGGGACTAGCTCCCAACGAGCAGTACTTC
TRBJ2-6	.	.	TRBV29-1	CSVGGDISGANVLTF	TGCAGCGTTGGGGGCGATATTTCTGGGGCCAACGTCCTGACTTTC
TRBJ2-5	.	TRBD1	TRBV5-1	CASSWGTGVETQYF	TGCGCCAGCAGCTGGGGGACAGGGGTCGAGACCCAGTACTTC
TRBJ1-2	.	.	TRBV7-2	CASSLVTENYGYTF	TGTGCCAGCAGCTTAGTTACAGAGAACTATGGCTACACCTTC
TRBJ1-2	.	TRBD1	TRBV6-5	CASRQGAGYGYTF	TGTGCCAGCAGACAGGGGGCCGGCTATGGCTACACCTTC
TRBJ2-2	.	.	TRBV7-2	CASSLSRAGELFF	TGTGCCAGCAGCTTAAGCCGGGCCGGGGAGCTGTTTTTT
TRBJ2-7	.	TRBD2	TRBV7-9	CASSLQAGVDEQYF	TGTGCCAGCAGCTTACAAGCGGGAGTTGACGAGCAGTACTTC